Following are 20 T cell receptor beta chains from one sample sequenced in a study of OX40 agonist ivuxolimab in advanced cancers. Sequencing was performed with immunoSEQ multiplex PCR; in TCRdb, only in-frame clones are kept and a portion is missing. Here the sample spans 65,000 to 70,000 clones, about three quarters being singletons. Sequencing used CD4+ or CD8+ T cells sorted from blood, obtained in a trial of the OX40 agonist ivuxolimab. These receptors were obtained from an adult with an advanced solid tumor such as melanoma, head and neck, liver or kidney cancer.

J is TRBJ2-1 and V is TRBV28; D possibly uses TRBD1 or TRBD2 (5 bases each). Per the germline V gene, CDR1 is MDHEN and CDR2 is SYDVKM. The CDR3 spans 15 residues. V lost 5 bases and J lost 7, with 18 bases in between. The CDR3 spells CASSTIGTLGNEQFF. The CDR3 region has the DNA TGTGCCAGCAGTACCATCGGGACCCTGGGGAATGAGCAGTTCTTC. The full variable domain, rest sourced from reference TRBV28 and TRBJ2-1, is DVKVTQSSRYLVKRTGEKVFLECVQDMDHENMFWYRQDPGLGLRLIYFSYDVKMKEKGDIPEGYSVSREKKERFSLILESASTNQTSMYLCASSTIGTLGNEQFFGPGTRLTVL.

The chain links TRBV2 to TRBJ1-4; no reliable D call. Trimming took off 2 bases at V and 7 bases at J, with 11 bases between the two ends. CDR3 length: 14 residues. Germline V lookup: CDR1 SNHLY, CDR2 FYNNEI. This chain's CDR3 is CASSEPAGVEKLFF. In DNA, the CDR3 is TGTGCCAGCAGTGAACCGGCAGGAGTTGAAAAACTGTTTTTT.

The chain carries TRBV18 and TRBJ2-7; D remains unclear. V gave up 2 bases and J gave up 2 bases, with 10 bases separating them. The CDR3 is 14 residues long. In germline, CDR1 is KGHSH, CDR2 LQKENI. CDR3: CASSPWQETYEQYF. The DNA of the CDR3 is TGTGCCAGCTCACCATGGCAGGAGACCTACGAGCAGTACTTC.

The chain carries TRBV14 and TRBJ2-1, with TRBD1 matching 8 bases. The CDR3 has 16 amino acids. With 4 bases clipped from V and 3 bases from J, the junction kept 8 bases outside the gene matches. Looked up from germline, CDR1 is SGHDN and CDR2 is FVKESK. The CDR3 DNA is TGTGCCAGCAGCCCGCCTGGGACAGGCTACTACAATGAGCAGTTCTTC. Translated: CASSPPGTGYYNEQFF.

The chain uses TRBV7-9 and TRBJ2-1; 7 bases map to TRBD2. V shed 0 bases and J 7 bases; nucleotides not matched to a gene: 9. Germline V gene lookup returns CDR1 SEHNR and CDR2 FQNEAQ (reference sequence). This CDR3 is 16 amino acids long. The CDR3 is CASSLARSSGLNEQFF. The CDR3 DNA reads TGTGCCAGCAGCTTAGCGCGGTCTAGCGGCCTAAATGAGCAGTTCTTC.

The CDR3 is CASSPRTGGETQYF. DNA for the CDR3: TGTGCCAGCAGCCCCAGGACAGGCGGGGAGACCCAGTACTTC. V usage is TRBV5-6 and J usage is TRBJ2-5; 7 positions match TRBD1. Trimming cost V 4 bases and J 5 bases; bases outside gene matches: 8. This CDR3 is built from 14 residues. Germline-derived CDR1 and CDR2 are SGHDT and YYEEEE.

The V call is TRBV6-6, the J call TRBJ2-6; D is uncertain. The CDR3 loop spans 16 amino acids. The ends were cut back, 6 bases at V and 2 bases at J, with 14 bases in the middle. The germline CDR1 and CDR2 sequences are MNHNY and SVGAGI (reference sequence). DNA for the CDR3: TGTGCCAGCAGGAACACCTACATAGCTGGGGCCAACGTCCTGACTTTC. This codes for CASRNTYIAGANVLTF.

This rearrangement joins TRBV27 to TRBJ2-1; 12 bases are a match to TRBD2. The CDR3 runs to 15 residues. The germline CDR1 and CDR2 sequences are MNHEY and SMNVEV (reference sequence). The V gene end was trimmed by 10 bases and the J gene end by 2 bases; junction bases not matched to a gene: 6. The CDR3 spells CANPGLAGTYNEQFF. As DNA, the CDR3 is TGTGCCAACCCAGGACTAGCGGGGACCTACAATGAGCAGTTCTTC.

The chain employs TRBV5-4 and TRBJ1-1; 8 nucleotides line up with TRBD1. The CDR3 has 15 residues. Trimming removed 4 bases from V and 1 base from J; junction bases left unmatched: 6. Looked up from germline, CDR1 is SGHNT and CDR2 is YYREEE (reference sequence). DNA of the CDR3: TGTGCCAGCAGCACCTGGACAGGGCCGAACACTGAAGCTTTCTTT. It translates to CASSTWTGPNTEAFF.

The chain recombines TRBV27 with TRBJ2-3, with TRBD2 matching over 10 bases. Trimming at V came to 6 bases and at J to 2 bases, leaving 14 bases not matched to a gene. The germline V gene has CDR1 MNHEY and CDR2 SMNVEV (reference sequence). CDR3 size: 18 residues. The DNA of the CDR3 is TGTGCCAGCAGACCCCGGGCTAGCGGGAGCATTAACACAGATACGCAGTATTTT. Its protein is CASRPRASGSINTDTQYF.

The sample holds a few counts of this clone. The CDR3 here is CAISEPGQGAGGYTF. The CDR3 DNA is TGTGCCATCAGTGAACCTGGACAGGGGGCGGGTGGCTACACCTTC. The J gene is TRBJ1-2, the V gene TRBV10-3, with 11 nucleotides matching TRBD1. J was trimmed by 7 bases and V by 3 bases; bases with no gene match: 7. The CDR3 totals 15 residues. CDR1 is ENHRY, CDR2 SYGVKD, per germline.

The chain recombines TRBV5-1 with TRBJ1-4, with D tentatively TRBD1 (6 bases). V gave up 0 bases and J gave up 3 bases, with 12 bases separating them. CDR3 length equals 16 residues. The germline CDR1 and CDR2 sequences are SGHRS and YFSETQ. CDR3 bases: TGCGCCAGCAGCTTGGCCCACGGGGGCGCTAATGAAAAACTGTTTTTT. Protein product: CASSLAHGGANEKLFF.

A few counts support this clone. The J gene is TRBJ1-3, the V gene TRBV5-6; D possibly corresponds to TRBD1 (5 bases). Germline V lookup: CDR1 SGHDT, CDR2 YYEEEE. This CDR3 contains 16 residues. V lost 4 bases and J 2 bases, leaving 16 bases between the germline ends. The CDR3 reads CASSLGMWGAGNTIYF. As DNA, the CDR3 is TGTGCCAGCAGCCTGGGAATGTGGGGGGCTGGAAACACCATATATTTT.

This clone showed up just a few times. In nucleotides, the CDR3 is TGTGCCAGCAGCGTACGCTCGGACACCGGGGAGCTGTTTTTT. Encoded protein: CASSVRSDTGELFF. V usage is TRBV9 and J usage is TRBJ2-2; no reliable D call. CDR1 and CDR2 from the germline V gene are SGDLS and YYNGEE. V dropped 1 base and J dropped 3 bases, with 7 bases sitting between them. The CDR3 contains 14 residues.

The chain employs TRBV29-1 and TRBJ1-4; D uncertain. The germline gives CDR1 SQVTM, CDR2 ANQGSEA. This CDR3 has 14 amino acids. Trimming removed 3 bases from V and 2 bases from J, with 10 bases in between. The CDR3 region has the DNA TGCAGCGTTGATCGTAGGCTGACTAATGAAAAACTGTTTTTT. Its translation: CSVDRRLTNEKLFF.

The chain combines TRBV18 with TRBJ1-1; D gene unclear. Germline V gene data show CDR1 as KGHSH and CDR2 as LQKENI. Trimming shortened V by 5 bases and J by 4 bases, and 11 bases separated the two germline ends. This CDR3 has 13 residues. CDR3 coding DNA: TGTGCCAGCTCATCGGGGAGCACCACTGAAGCTTTCTTT. Translated, it gives CASSSGSTTEAFF.

V is TRBV9 and J is TRBJ2-2; D is perhaps TRBD2 (5 bases). The CDR3 has 15 residues. V was pared by 0 bases and J by 3 bases, with 9 bases between. Germline assignment: CDR1 SGDLS and CDR2 YYNGEE. The CDR3 spells CASSVVPGDTGELFF. CDR3 nucleotides: TGTGCCAGCAGCGTAGTGCCCGGGGACACCGGGGAGCTGTTTTTT.

The V gene is TRBV6-1, the J gene TRBJ2-4; D is tentatively TRBD1 or TRBD2 (5 bases each). Looked up from germline, CDR1 is MNHNS and CDR2 is SASEGT. The CDR3 is 14 amino acids. Trimming pared 7 bases from V and 0 bases from J, leaving 10 bases between. The CDR3 DNA is TGTGCCAGCATTGGGACCCTAGCCAAAAACATTCAGTACTTC. Protein sequence: CASIGTLAKNIQYF.

This chain links TRBV30 with TRBJ1-5; D gene unclear. The V end was cut by 0 bases, the J end by 11 bases, with 17 bases between. CDR3 size: 14 residues. The germline V gene encodes CDR1 GTSNPN and CDR2 SVGIG (reference sequence). The CDR3 spells CAWSVSPYQYAQHF. CDR3 DNA sequence: TGTGCCTGGAGTGTTAGTCCCTATCAGTACGCCCAGCATTTT.

This chain joins TRBV9 and TRBJ1-4, with no clear D. The V and J ends lost 0 bases and 2 bases respectively, with 8 bases between them. This CDR3 has 15 residues. Germline CDR1 and CDR2: SGDLS and YYNGEE. CDR3 loop: CASSVEARTNEKLFF. CDR3 in DNA: TGTGCCAGCAGCGTAGAAGCGAGGACTAATGAAAAACTGTTTTTT.